Here is one T cell receptor (beta chain) with its context. Its antigen is still unknown. The data were taken from a study of cytomegalovirus exposure and HLA in healthy donors. Study-level results: The study had only CMV serostatus as immune exposure information. Specificity of a few CMV-associated chains for CMV antigens was verified in vitro. TCR beta chains numbering some 160 were designated cytomegalovirus-associated.

With V trimmed by 1 base and J by 6 bases, 9 bases remained unmatched. The length of the CDR3 is 16 residues. Germline CDR1 is MGHRA and CDR2 is YSYEKL. PCR involved 60 Vbeta and 13 Jbeta primers. This table comes from immunoSEQ multiplex PCR, and its TCRdb copy is limited to in-frame clones, with some not included. The sample contains about 170,000 clones, under 85% of which appear only once. Sequencing was done on a sample of PBMCs. The rearrangement links TRBV4-1 to TRBJ2-1, with TRBD1 matching over 7 bases. This TCR came from a female donor in good health and CMV-seronegative. The CDR3 DNA reads as TGCGCCAGCAGCCAAGCCCCGGGGCCAGGGGGCAATGAGCAGTTCTTC. Translation: CASSQAPGPGGNEQFF.